Listed below are T cell receptor beta chains from one sample, sequenced in a study of shared clonotypes between healthy human individuals. Assay: immunoSEQ multiplex PCR; the TCRdb copy retains only in-frame clones and omits some. The data show hundreds of thousands of clones, about 74% seen once. Material for sequencing was memory CD4+ T cells sorted from blood. Receptors originate from a woman younger than 45 in good health. CDR3s include the opening cysteine and the closing phenylalanine or tryptophan. A D gene is named only where the DNA matches it firmly. The size field is filled for only some rows; it gives once, few, many or a size class.

TRBD2,TRBJ2-5,TRBV29-1,.,13,CSVRGTSVVTQYF,TGCAGCGTCCGCGGGACTAGCGTGGTGACCCAGTACTTC
TRBD1,TRBJ2-7,TRBV2,once,14,CASSAQGASYEQYF,TGTGCCAGCAGTGCGCAGGGGGCGAGCTACGAGCAGTACTTC
TRBD2,TRBJ2-2,TRBV4-2,.,17,CASSQDSGGRKAGELFF,TGTGCCAGCAGCCAAGATTCGGGCGGGAGGAAGGCCGGGGAGCTGTTTTTT
.,TRBJ1-2,TRBV14,few,12,CASSQEGWGYTF,TGTGCCAGCAGCCAAGAGGGTTGGGGCTACACCTTC
.,TRBJ2-7,TRBV28,.,15,CASTQSGLWGHEQYF,TGTGCCAGCACTCAATCTGGGTTGTGGGGTCACGAGCAGTACTTC
.,TRBJ2-7,TRBV19,.,17,CASSLGSNGADAYEQYF,TGTGCCAGCAGTTTGGGGTCTAATGGGGCCGATGCCTACGAGCAGTACTTC
TRBD2,TRBJ2-5,TRBV27,.,14,CASSPRGSIETQYF,TGTGCCAGCAGTCCTCGCGGGAGTATCGAGACCCAGTACTTC
TRBD1,TRBJ1-1,TRBV7-8,.,15,CASSLRQGVNTEAFF,TGTGCCAGCAGCTTGAGACAGGGGGTGAACACTGAAGCTTTCTTT
.,TRBJ1-4,TRBV7-9,few,11,CASSTNEKLFF,TGTGCCAGCAGCACCAATGAAAAACTGTTTTTT
.,TRBJ1-1,TRBV6-5,.,15,CASSYSRKAGVEAFF,TGTGCCAGCAGTTACTCCAGGAAAGCAGGGGTGGAAGCTTTCTTT
TRBD2,TRBJ2-7,TRBV27,.,15,CASSFEASGRYEQYF,TGTGCCAGCAGTTTTGAGGCTAGCGGGCGCTACGAGCAGTACTTC
.,TRBJ2-2,TRBV28,.,14,CASSSRLSPGELFF,TGTGCCAGCAGTTCGAGACTATCCCCCGGGGAGCTGTTTTTT
.,TRBJ1-1,TRBV5-1,.,14,CASSRDPGNTEAFF,TGCGCCAGCAGCCGCGATCCGGGTAACACTGAAGCTTTCTTT
TRBD1,TRBJ2-2,TRBV11-3,.,16,CASSQSGTGGTGELFF,TGTGCCAGCAGCCAATCCGGGACAGGGGGTACCGGGGAGCTGTTTTTT
.,TRBJ2-5,TRBV27,.,16,CASSPRRVMYQETQYF,TGTGCCAGCAGCCCCCGGCGGGTGATGTACCAAGAGACCCAGTACTTC
TRBD1,TRBJ2-7,TRBV15,.,13,CATSRGDRYEQYF,TGTGCCACCAGCAGAGGGGACAGATACGAGCAGTACTTC
TRBD2,TRBJ2-1,TRBV7-9,.,15,CASSISGRGYNEQFF,TGTGCCAGCAGCATCAGCGGGAGAGGGTACAATGAGCAGTTCTTC
.,TRBJ1-4,TRBV28,.,16,CASSSDLGPPNEKLFF,TGTGCCAGCAGTTCAGATCTCGGCCCACCTAATGAAAAACTGTTTTTT
.,TRBJ2-3,TRBV5-1,.,15,CASSFPEGITDTQYF,TGCGCCAGCAGCTTTCCCGAGGGCATCACAGATACGCAGTATTTT
.,TRBJ2-7,TRBV29-1,many,14,CSVEDWSGGREQYF,TGCAGCGTTGAAGATTGGTCCGGGGGACGCGAGCAGTACTTC
.,TRBJ2-3,TRBV5-1,.,13,CASRRLEGVTQYF,TGCGCCAGCAGAAGACTAGAAGGGGTTACGCAGTATTTT
.,TRBJ1-1,TRBV5-1,.,14,CASSPSPGSTEAFF,TGCGCCAGCAGCCCGAGTCCGGGTTCGACTGAAGCTTTCTTT
.,TRBJ2-3,TRBV7-9,few,15,CASSTRGKGTDTQYF,TGTGCCAGCAGTACTAGGGGCAAAGGAACAGATACGCAGTATTTT
.,TRBJ2-2,TRBV5-4,.,15,CASSPGHRNTGELFF,TGTGCCAGCAGCCCAGGACATAGGAACACCGGGGAGCTGTTTTTT
TRBD1,TRBJ1-5,TRBV6-9,.,15,CGPFTGDQVDQPQHF,TGTGGACCGTTCACAGGGGACCAGGTCGATCAGCCCCAGCATTTT
.,TRBJ1-4,TRBV2,.,13,CASSEDLNRDLFF,TGTGCCAGCAGTGAAGATTTGAACAGGGACCTGTTTTTT
TRBD2,TRBJ2-2,TRBV25-1,.,18,CASSEFVLREGQHGELFF,TGTGCCAGCAGTGAATTCGTCCTGCGGGAGGGCCAGCACGGGGAGCTGTTTTTT
.,TRBJ2-2,TRBV4-2,.,15,CASSQGDKDTGELFF,TGTGCCAGCAGCCAAGGGGACAAGGACACCGGGGAGCTGTTTTTT
.,TRBJ2-7,TRBV6-1,.,10,CASSVYEQYF,TGTGCCAGCAGTGTCTACGAGCAGTACTTC
.,TRBJ2-1,TRBV7-2,few,14,CASSPPPVLDEQFF,TGTGCCAGCAGCCCCCCCCCGGTTCTGGATGAGCAGTTCTTC
.,TRBJ1-4,TRBV29-1,few,11,CSVDWDEKLFF,TGCAGCGTTGACTGGGATGAAAAACTGTTTTTT
TRBD1,TRBJ1-2,TRBV11-2,.,15,CASSSLRTGVDGYTF,TGTGCCAGCAGCTCCCTCCGGACAGGGGTTGATGGCTACACCTTC
.,TRBJ2-7,TRBV28,.,15,CASLGGGRSSYEQYF,TGTGCCAGCCTGGGGGGGGGCCGAAGCTCCTACGAGCAGTACTTC
TRBD2,TRBJ2-3,TRBV5-4,.,16,CASSSQLAGGARAQYF,TGTGCCAGCAGCTCCCAACTAGCGGGAGGCGCAAGAGCGCAGTATTTT
.,TRBJ1-4,TRBV6-1,.,15,CASSDGAPANEKLFF,TGTGCCAGCAGTGATGGGGCACCGGCTAATGAAAAACTGTTTTTT
.,TRBJ2-1,TRBV5-4,.,18,CASSLYHLLGVSNNEQFF,TGTGCCAGCAGCTTGTACCACCTACTAGGAGTCTCCAACAATGAGCAGTTCTTC
TRBD2,TRBJ2-5,TRBV5-1,.,17,CASSLEGAASGTETQYF,TGCGCCAGCAGCTTGGAGGGAGCGGCTAGCGGGACAGAGACCCAGTACTTC
.,TRBJ2-5,TRBV2,.,14,CASSVLGSAKTQYF,TGTGCCAGCAGTGTATTGGGTAGCGCGAAGACCCAGTACTTC
.,TRBJ1-2,TRBV6-5,.,13,CASSRTAHYGYTF,TGTGCCAGCAGTCGGACTGCCCACTATGGCTACACCTTC
.,TRBJ1-5,TRBV6-1,few,14,CASSEGTGNQPQHF,TGTGCCAGCAGTGAAGGGACGGGGAATCAGCCCCAGCATTTT
.,TRBJ1-2,TRBV7-9,.,15,CASSLAGGTWGGYTF,TGTGCCAGCAGCTTAGCTGGCGGAACCTGGGGGGGCTACACCTTC
.,TRBJ2-2,TRBV2,many,16,CASSQNQQTNTGELFF,TGTGCCAGCTCCCAAAACCAGCAGACAAACACCGGGGAGCTGTTTTTT
TRBD1,TRBJ2-7,TRBV6-6,few,14,CASSTGTGFHEQYF,TGTGCCAGCAGCACCGGGACAGGGTTCCACGAGCAGTACTTC
.,TRBJ1-2,TRBV18,.,14,CASSSGAGTSGYTF,TGTGCCAGCTCATCCGGCGCCGGGACCTCGGGCTACACCTTC
.,TRBJ2-4,TRBV5-6,.,16,CASSIRQFWAKNIQYF,TGTGCCAGCAGCATAAGACAGTTCTGGGCCAAAAACATTCAGTACTTC
.,TRBJ1-2,TRBV19,.,13,CASRSRGDYGYTF,TGTGCCAGTAGAAGCAGGGGTGACTATGGCTACACCTTC
TRBD2,TRBJ2-1,TRBV13,.,14,CASSPGTTNNEQFF,TGTGCCAGCAGCCCCGGGACTACTAACAATGAGCAGTTCTTC
.,TRBJ1-5,TRBV28,.,15,CASSLDNTHNQPQHF,TGTGCCAGCAGCCTGGACAATACCCATAATCAGCCCCAGCATTTT
.,TRBJ2-3,TRBV19,once,15,CASGVPAPSTDTQYF,TGTGCCAGTGGTGTCCCAGCACCTAGCACAGATACGCAGTATTTT
.,TRBJ1-2,TRBV9,.,15,CASSVDQGRDYGYTF,TGTGCCAGCAGCGTAGATCAGGGGCGCGACTATGGCTACACCTTC
.,TRBJ1-2,TRBV19,.,16,CASSSSYNGANYGYTF,TGTGCCAGTAGTAGCAGTTACAATGGAGCTAACTATGGCTACACCTTC
.,TRBJ2-3,TRBV23-1,.,18,CASSPHQDSRSSTDTQYF,TGCGCCAGCAGTCCCCACCAGGACAGTAGGAGTAGCACAGATACGCAGTATTTT
.,TRBJ2-7,TRBV29-1,.,12,CSVVGTGSTRHF,.
.,TRBJ1-2,TRBV29-1,.,12,CSVEPPGYGYTF,TGCAGCGTTGAGCCCCCGGGCTATGGCTACACCTTC